A selection of T cell receptor beta chains follows, all from one sample in a study of lymphopenia after photon versus proton radiotherapy. Clones were sequenced by immunoSEQ multiplex PCR, and TCRdb holds only the in-frame ones, with some missing. This sample has about 160,000 clones, with approximately 90% found just once. The specimen was peripheral blood, collected from a patient treated with photon-based radiotherapy. These receptors all stem from a middle-aged man with gastric cancer. Each CDR3 is given with its conserved first and last residue.

TRBJ1-5 | 16 | TRBV19 | CASSIDSSSGHQPQHF
TRBJ2-7 | 15 | TRBV5-1 | CASSSGGGLGYEQYF
TRBJ2-3 | 15 | TRBV27 | CASGPLGLSTDTQYF
TRBJ1-5 | 13 | TRBV6-1 | CASSWDLNQPQHF
TRBJ2-1 | 15 | TRBV27 | CASSLPSGSYNEQFF
TRBJ1-2 | 14 | TRBV5-4 | CASSLAGGYYGYTF
TRBJ2-1 | 15 | TRBV5-1 | CASSLRDRGTDEQFF
TRBJ2-7 | 15 | TRBV5-1 | CASSTGTLAYYEQYF
TRBJ1-1 | 13 | TRBV5-1 | CASSLASRAEAFF
TRBJ1-2 | 13 | TRBV6-5 | CASSSSGDSPHTF
TRBJ2-7 | 11 | TRBV28 | CASQGAYEQYF
TRBJ2-1 | 18 | TRBV30 | CAWSVRPGGLSSYNEQFF
TRBJ1-1 | 13 | TRBV7-3 | CASSLMQGTEAFF
TRBJ2-7 | 15 | TRBV14 | CASSPGTAIPYEQYF
TRBJ1-2 | 14 | TRBV6-5 | CASSSTGQGYGYTF
TRBJ1-4 | 17 | TRBV18 | CASSPNLQSATNEKLFF
TRBJ2-1 | 12 | TRBV7-2 | CASSSSGLGSVF
TRBJ1-5 | 12 | TRBV15 | CATSRGYQPQHF
TRBJ2-7 | 13 | TRBV28 | CASSLGKVAEQYF
TRBJ2-7 | 15 | TRBV7-3 | CASSIRQGGPYEQYF
TRBJ1-4 | 15 | TRBV7-9 | CASSPEGSTNEKLFF
TRBJ1-1 | 14 | TRBV2 | CASKYQGPSTEAFF
TRBJ2-7 | 14 | TRBV6-1 | CASSEAEEAYEQYF
TRBJ2-1 | 15 | TRBV14 | CASSQVGLAGTEQFF
TRBJ1-1 | 15 | TRBV18 | CASSPSRGENTEAFF
TRBJ1-1 | 15 | TRBV27 | CASSPARGQNTEAFF
TRBJ2-3 | 16 | TRBV4-1 | CASRRTGGAGTDTQYF
TRBJ1-1 | 11 | TRBV29-1 | CSVVWTGEAFF
TRBJ1-5 | 13 | TRBV27 | CASSSGGLQPQHF
TRBJ1-1 | 15 | TRBV15 | CATSRDKGRRTEAFF
TRBJ2-1 | 13 | TRBV7-9 | CASSFNRGDGQFF
TRBJ2-1 | 15 | TRBV7-6 | CASSLVRGSFGEQFF
TRBJ2-7 | 15 | TRBV7-2 | CASSLGVSGIYEQYF
TRBJ1-5 | 13 | TRBV2 | CASTGQAEEPQHF
TRBJ1-2 | 15 | TRBV7-3 | CASSSGTGGNYGYTF
TRBJ2-1 | 14 | TRBV28 | CASSLSGRVDEQFF
TRBJ1-2 | 13 | TRBV30 | CAWSPQDNYGYTF
TRBJ2-3 | 16 | TRBV7-2 | CASSLARSSPADTQYF
TRBJ1-4 | 15 | TRBV2 | CASSGGTGGSEKLFF
TRBJ2-7 | 15 | TRBV19 | CASSRTSGSSYEQYF
TRBJ2-1 | 15 | TRBV7-9 | CASSLARTGPNEQFF
TRBJ2-5 | 16 | TRBV5-1 | CASSLEGGGAGETQYF
TRBJ2-1 | 15 | TRBV5-4 | CASTAIGTSGNEQFF
TRBJ1-2 | 14 | TRBV7-2 | CASSLSTVSYGYTF
TRBJ2-7 | 15 | TRBV18 | CASSPRALARYEQYF
TRBJ2-7 | 15 | TRBV6-5 | CASSRGLQSSYEQYF
TRBJ2-7 | 13 | TRBV4-2 | CASSKGLSYEQYF
TRBJ2-7 | 15 | TRBV5-6 | CASSLLIRREREQYF
TRBJ1-2 | 13 | TRBV5-1 | CASSFLQGHGYTF
TRBJ2-1 | 14 | TRBV5-4 | CASSLVGSYNEQFF
TRBJ2-1 | 12 | TRBV9 | CASSPQENEQFF
TRBJ2-5 | 13 | TRBV19 | CASSIAREETQYF